The 19 T cell receptor beta chains listed next were all sequenced from one sample in a study of T cells after yellow fever vaccination. One entry per CDR3 protein, called by TCRdb with MiXCR from the 5' RACE reads. Of about 160,000 distinct CDR3 sequences listed, under 7.5% are singletons. The sample in question was CD4+ T cells sorted from PBMCs, obtained 5 to 6 days after the first yellow fever vaccination. The receptors derive from a man in his late teens or twenties who received the YFV17D yellow fever vaccine.

As regards this clonotype: A junction boundary mismatches the germline segment, possibly from a read error. This chain links TRBV10-3 with TRBJ2-2; the match to TRBD1 covers 9 bases. The CDR3 runs 16 residues. Per germline, CDR1 ENHRY and CDR2 SYGVKD. The CDR3 coding sequence is TGTGTCATCGGGACCGGGACAGGGTCGAACACCGGGGAGCTGTTTTTT. Amino acids: CVIGTGTGSNTGELFF.

In this sample, this clonotype turned up many times. The rearrangement links TRBV12-3 or TRBV12-4 to TRBJ2-2; tentative D call: TRBD1 (6 bases). V was trimmed by 6 bases and J by 8 bases, leaving 16 bases between them. The CDR3 is made up of 14 amino acids. The CDR3 spells CASSRTEAWGELFF. CDR3 sequence (DNA): TGTGCCAGCAGCCGGACAGAAGCGTGGGGGGAGCTGTTTTTT.

The CDR3 DNA sequence: TGTGCCAGCTCACCAACCGACTCAACCTACGAGCAGTACGTC. It is translated as CASSPTDSTYEQYV. This chain uses TRBV18 with TRBJ2-7, with D unclear. There are 14 residues in the CDR3. Per the germline V gene, CDR1 is KGHSH and CDR2 is LQKENI. V was shortened by 2 bases and J by 2 bases, with 10 bases between the two germline ends.

This chain uses TRBV4-2 with TRBJ2-1, with 10 nucleotides matching TRBD2. The CDR3 runs to 14 residues. Per the germline V gene, CDR1 is LGHNA and CDR2 is YNFKEQ. The trim removed 7 bases at V and 5 bases at J, leaving 5 bases unmatched. This chain's CDR3 is CASKLAGDHNEQFF. The DNA for the CDR3 is TGTGCCAGCAAGCTAGCGGGGGACCACAATGAGCAGTTCTTC.

The chain joins TRBV4-2 to TRBJ2-1; TRBD1 agrees at 10 bases. Trimming at V came to 1 base and at J to 8 bases, leaving 5 bases not matched to a gene. The CDR3 is 15 amino acids. Germline loops: CDR1 LGHNA, CDR2 YNFKEQ. CDR3 region: CASSQGWGQGHEQFF. The CDR3 nucleotides are TGTGCCAGCAGCCAAGGGTGGGGACAGGGGCATGAGCAGTTCTTC.

The chain employs TRBV4-2 and TRBJ2-6, with 7 positions matching TRBD1. The CDR3 runs 18 residues. Per germline, CDR1 LGHNA and CDR2 YNFKEQ. The ends lost 3 bases at V and 0 bases at J; junction bases unmatched: 8. CDR3: CASSHMGQSLSGANVLTF. The CDR3 DNA sequence: TGTGCCAGCAGCCATATGGGACAGAGCCTCTCTGGGGCCAACGTCCTGACTTTC.

This clonotype was detected ten times or more. The genes are TRBV10-3 and TRBJ1-6; a possible D gene is TRBD1 (5 bases). The CDR3 length is 15 residues. The V gene lost 6 bases and the J gene lost 8 bases, with 17 bases spanning the gap. Germline V CDR1 and CDR2: ENHRY, SYGVKD. The chain's CDR3 is CAIRAWGPQDSPLHF. The CDR3 region has the DNA TGTGCCATCAGGGCATGGGGCCCCCAGGATTCACCCCTCCACTTT.

Worth noting for this clonotype: With a much larger clone just one base away, this may be a read error. V and J are TRBV24-1 and TRBJ2-1; 7 bases are shared with TRBD2. The V segment lost 4 bases and the J segment 6 bases; nucleotides outside the gene matches: 8. The CDR3 has 15 amino acids. From germline, CDR1 is KGHDR and CDR2 SFDVKD. This chain's CDR3 is CATSEGSGWPNEQFF. CDR3 nucleotides: TGTGCCACCAGTGAAGGTAGCGGGTGGCCCAATGAGCAGTTCTTC.

At least ten counts were recorded for this clonotype. This chain uses TRBV7-2 with TRBJ2-4, with D possibly TRBD1 on 5 matching bases. V shed 2 bases and J shed 6 bases, with 11 bases lying between them. This CDR3 contains 14 residues. Germline-derived CDR1 and CDR2 are SGHTA and FQGNSA. The CDR3 DNA is TGTGCCAGCAGCTTAAGCCAGGGCGGAAACATTCAGTACTTC. Amino acid sequence: CASSLSQGGNIQYF.

This clonotype was counted at least ten times. V and J are TRBV29-1 and TRBJ2-1; 11 positions match TRBD2. CDR3 length: 13 residues. CDR1 and CDR2 from the germline V gene are SQVTM and ANQGSEA. The CDR3 is CGLGTSGTNEQFF. Written as DNA, the CDR3 is TGCGGACTCGGGACTAGCGGAACCAATGAGCAGTTCTTC.

This clonotype was detected a few times. The rearrangement uses TRBV7-8 and TRBJ2-7; possibly TRBD2 for D (7 bases). The germline V gene encodes CDR1 SGHVS and CDR2 FQNEAQ. Trimming cost V 3 bases and J 9 bases, with 15 bases left between them. The CDR3 is made up of 13 amino acids. The CDR3 bases are TGTGCCAGCAGCTTCGCGGTAGGGGGGGGGCAGTACGTC. Its protein product is CASSFAVGGGQYV.

There are a few counts of this clonotype. The J gene is TRBJ2-1, the V gene TRBV5-1, with TRBD2 as a possible D gene (6 bases). This CDR3 has 16 residues. Trimming took 4 bases from V and 7 from J, leaving 21 bases between them. CDR1 SGHRS and CDR2 YFSETQ come from the germline V gene. This chain's CDR3 is CASSPAGQGGNNEQFF. In DNA form, the CDR3 reads TGCGCCAGCAGCCCCGCCGGCCAAGGAGGGAATAATGAGCAGTTCTTC.

Many counts were recorded for this clonotype. The chain links TRBV12-3 or TRBV12-4 to TRBJ1-1; 7 bases are shared with TRBD1. The CDR3 contains 14 residues. V shed 6 bases, J shed 1 base, and the junction held 5 bases outside the gene matches. The CDR3 protein is CASSPQGSNTEAFF. The CDR3 DNA is TGTGCCAGCAGCCCACAGGGGTCGAACACTGAAGCTTTCTTT.

The chain has TRBV5-1 and TRBJ2-2; a possible D gene is TRBD2 (6 bases). The CDR3 spans 17 residues. Germline CDR1 SGHRS, CDR2 YFSETQ. V dropped 2 bases and J dropped 4 bases, with 18 bases sitting between them. CDR3: CASSFGRQYGGTGELFF. The CDR3 DNA is TGCGCCAGCAGCTTTGGAAGACAGTACGGGGGCACCGGGGAGCTGTTTTTT.

This clonotype came up many times. V gene TRBV5-1 combines with J gene TRBJ2-4, with D perhaps TRBD1 (6 bases). Germline V CDR1 and CDR2: SGHRS, YFSETQ. V lost 1 base, J lost 3 bases, and 11 bases lay in between. The CDR3 contains 15 residues. The CDR3 reads CASSLTGSDKNIQYF. The CDR3 DNA reads as TGCGCCAGCAGCTTGACAGGGAGTGACAAAAACATTCAGTACTTC.

This clonotype was counted a few times. The J gene is TRBJ2-1, the V gene TRBV19; 9 positions match TRBD2. The ends lost 4 bases at V and 0 bases at J; junction bases unmatched: 4. The CDR3 is 16 amino acids. The germline gives CDR1 LNHDA, CDR2 SQIVND (reference sequence). This chain's CDR3 is CASSTLAGSSYNEQFF. The DNA for the CDR3 is TGTGCCAGTAGTACTCTAGCGGGGAGCTCCTACAATGAGCAGTTCTTC.

This rearrangement joins TRBV20-1 to TRBJ1-4; D gene unclear. Trimming took off 5 bases at V and 0 bases at J, with 7 bases between the two ends. This CDR3 has 13 amino acids. Germline V CDR1 and CDR2: DFQATT, SNEGSKA (reference sequence). The CDR3 region has the DNA TGCAGTGCTGTCAGTCCAACTAATGAAAAACTGTTTTTT. This codes for CSAVSPTNEKLFF.

V gene TRBV20-1 combines with J gene TRBJ1-1; D gene ambiguous. The CDR3 spans 12 residues. CDR1 is DFQATT, CDR2 SNEGSKA, per germline (reference sequence). With 5 bases removed from V and 7 bases from J, the gap between germline ends came to 14 bases. CDR3 protein: CSAPSVGLEAFF. CDR3 DNA: TGCAGTGCTCCTTCCGTTGGACTTGAAGCTTTCTTT.

This clonotype was counted many times. V gene TRBV20-1 combines with J gene TRBJ2-7; no clear D gene. V lost 0 bases and J 2 bases, leaving 11 bases between the germline ends. The germline V gene encodes CDR1 DFQATT and CDR2 SNEGSKA (reference sequence). The CDR3 is 14 amino acids. The CDR3 loop reads CSARDPLKTYEQYF. Written as DNA, the CDR3 is TGCAGTGCTAGAGATCCCTTAAAAACCTACGAGCAGTACTTC.